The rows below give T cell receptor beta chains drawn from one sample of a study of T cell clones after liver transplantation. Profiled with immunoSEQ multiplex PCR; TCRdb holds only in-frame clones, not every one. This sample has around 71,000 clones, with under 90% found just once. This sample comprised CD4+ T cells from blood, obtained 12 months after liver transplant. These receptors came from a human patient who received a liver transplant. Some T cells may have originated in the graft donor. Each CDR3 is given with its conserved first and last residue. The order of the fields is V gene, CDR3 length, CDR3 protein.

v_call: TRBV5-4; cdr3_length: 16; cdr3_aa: CASSMGQGTANYGYTF
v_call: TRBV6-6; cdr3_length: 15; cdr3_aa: CASSLGDRGPGGYTF
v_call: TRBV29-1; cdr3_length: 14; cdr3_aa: CSVDPETVDTEAFF
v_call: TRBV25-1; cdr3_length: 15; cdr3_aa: CASSEGGTGDEKLFF
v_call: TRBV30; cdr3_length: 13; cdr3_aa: CAWSVQGDQPQHF
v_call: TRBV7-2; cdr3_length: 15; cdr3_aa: CASSLAGGNILELFF
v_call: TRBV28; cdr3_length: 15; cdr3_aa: CASSLRTSGSYEQYF
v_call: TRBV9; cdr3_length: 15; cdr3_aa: CASSVGTGGNYGYTF
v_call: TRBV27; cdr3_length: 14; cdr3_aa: CASSRIDRNGPQHF
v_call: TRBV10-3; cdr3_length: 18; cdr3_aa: CAIGPGLAGGGAKNIQYF
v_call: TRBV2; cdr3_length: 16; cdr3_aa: CASSEARGASNQPQHF
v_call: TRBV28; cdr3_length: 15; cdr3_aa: CASSFQRSVGHTIYF
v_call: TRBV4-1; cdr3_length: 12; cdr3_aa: CASSQDRREAFF
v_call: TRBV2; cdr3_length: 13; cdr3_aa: CASSGGVNTEAFF
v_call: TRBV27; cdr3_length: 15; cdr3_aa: CASSPTGLGNTEAFF
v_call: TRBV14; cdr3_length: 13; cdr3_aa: CASSGQVYNEQFF
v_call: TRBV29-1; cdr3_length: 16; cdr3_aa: CSVELASGSSYNEQFF
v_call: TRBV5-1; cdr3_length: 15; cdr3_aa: CASSLEGTGKETQYF
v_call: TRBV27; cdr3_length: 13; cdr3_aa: CASRRTGTYEQYF
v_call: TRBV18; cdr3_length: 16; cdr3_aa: CASSPPAPGGTYEQYF
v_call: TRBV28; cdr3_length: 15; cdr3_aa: CASSFPAGGTAEQFF
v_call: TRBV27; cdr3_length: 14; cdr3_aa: CASSSQGASYGYTF
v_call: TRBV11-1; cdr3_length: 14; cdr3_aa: CASSPGPGDEKLFF
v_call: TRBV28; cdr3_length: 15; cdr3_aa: CASSSGQGSRYGYTF
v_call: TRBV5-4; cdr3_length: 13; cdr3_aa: CASSFIANYGYTF
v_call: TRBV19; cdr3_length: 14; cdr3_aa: CASSVSLVEYGYTF
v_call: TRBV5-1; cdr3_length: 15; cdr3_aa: CASSSYLSPPQEAFF
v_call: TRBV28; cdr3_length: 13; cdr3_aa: CASSSQGRDTIYF
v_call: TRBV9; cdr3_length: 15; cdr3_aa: CASTALEGDTGELFF
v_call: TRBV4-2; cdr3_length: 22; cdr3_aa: CASSKVLVRGGTFVFSYNEQFF
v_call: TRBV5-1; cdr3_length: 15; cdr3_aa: CASSRPGTGGGGYTF